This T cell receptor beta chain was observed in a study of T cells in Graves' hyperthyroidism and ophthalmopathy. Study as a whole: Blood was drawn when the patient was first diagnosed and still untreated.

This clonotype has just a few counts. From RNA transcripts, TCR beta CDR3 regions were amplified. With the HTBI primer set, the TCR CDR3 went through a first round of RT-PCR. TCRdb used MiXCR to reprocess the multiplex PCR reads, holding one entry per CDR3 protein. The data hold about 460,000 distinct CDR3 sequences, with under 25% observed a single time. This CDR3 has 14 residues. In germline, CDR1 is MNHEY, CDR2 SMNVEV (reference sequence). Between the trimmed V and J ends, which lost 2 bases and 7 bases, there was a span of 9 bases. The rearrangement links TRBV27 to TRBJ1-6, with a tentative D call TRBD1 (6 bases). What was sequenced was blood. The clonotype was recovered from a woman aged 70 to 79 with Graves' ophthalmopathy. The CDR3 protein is CASSLIRGNSPLHF. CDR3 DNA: TGTGCCAGCAGTTTAATAAGGGGGAATTCACCCCTCCACTTT.